This T cell receptor (beta chain) was identified during a study of response to subunit inactivated influenza vaccine. Study results and caveats: The authors suggested that few new T cells are recruited per seasonal influenza vaccination.

Germline V CDR1 and CDR2: MNHNS, SASEGT. The CDR3 consists of 14 residues. V shed 7 bases and J shed 5 bases, with 16 bases lying between them. A note on this clonotype: The antigen is not known.

In TCRdb, the RT-PCR reads were re-called with MiXCR into one record per CDR3 protein. This sample has about 700,000 distinct CDR3 sequences, with less than 15% found just once. This TCR was recovered from a man in his fifties or sixties who received an inactivated influenza vaccine. The rearrangement uses TRBV6-1 and TRBJ2-3, with a weak D call TRBD2 (7 bases). Here the sequenced sample was PBMCs from blood, taken roughly 15 days before vaccination. The CDR3 loop is CASKLGGDIDTQYF. CDR3 DNA sequence: TGTGCCAGCAAATTAGGGGGGGATATAGATACGCAGTATTTT.